Below, 10 T cell receptor beta chains from the same sample are listed, as sequenced in a study of blood T cell repertoires in COVID-19. Measured with immunoSEQ multiplex PCR; TCRdb has only the in-frame clones, and not every one. This table has tens of thousands of clones, roughly 92% appearing once. Sequenced input: peripheral blood. All receptors come from a man in his fifties or sixties with COVID-19, enrolled during active disease.

DNA of the CDR3: TGTGCCAGCAGCACAGGGGTTGGTGGGGCCAACGTCCTGACTTTC. Translation: CASSTGVGGANVLTF. The chain couples TRBV5-6 to TRBJ2-6; 7 nucleotides agree with TRBD1. The CDR3 extends over 15 amino acids. Germline assignment: CDR1 SGHDT and CDR2 YYEEEE. Losses at the gene ends were 4 bases for V and 3 bases for J; bases not matched to a gene: 4.

The genes are TRBV7-9 and TRBJ2-1, with 10 bases matching TRBD2. V lost 5 bases, J lost 7 bases, and 17 bases stayed unmatched. This CDR3 is 18 amino acids long. Germline lookup yields CDR1 SEHNR and CDR2 FQNEAQ (reference sequence). The CDR3 region has the DNA TGTGCCAGCAGCACACCAACCCTACTAGCGGGAACTTTAAATGAGCAGTTCTTC. It codes for CASSTPTLLAGTLNEQFF.

The V and J genes are TRBV6-5 and TRBJ2-7; 12 bases match TRBD2. V shed 5 bases, J shed 2 bases, and the junction held 4 bases outside the gene matches. This CDR3 comprises 15 residues. Germline V gives CDR1 MNHEY, CDR2 SVGAGI. The CDR3 sequence is CASSLTSGGPYEQYF. The DNA of the CDR3 is TGTGCCAGCAGTCTGACTAGCGGGGGTCCCTACGAGCAGTACTTC.

This clone was seen only once. The genes are TRBV6-1 and TRBJ1-1, with D tentatively TRBD1 (6 bases). The CDR3 is 15 residues long. From germline, CDR1 is MNHNS and CDR2 SASEGT. Trimming took 2 bases from V and 1 from J, leaving 11 bases between them. The DNA for the CDR3 is TGTGCCAGCAGTGAAAGTGACAGGCGGAACACTGAAGCTTTCTTT. The encoded protein is CASSESDRRNTEAFF.

V gene TRBV5-4 combines with J gene TRBJ2-6; possibly TRBD1 for D (7 bases). CDR1 is SGHNT, CDR2 YYREEE, per germline (reference sequence). Between the trimmed V and J ends, which lost 0 bases and 1 base, there was a span of 14 bases. CDR3 length equals 18 residues. The CDR3 loop is CASSLAVTGRSGANVLTF. The CDR3 coding sequence is TGTGCCAGCAGCTTGGCCGTGACAGGGAGGTCTGGGGCCAACGTCCTGACTTTC.

The chain couples TRBV19 to TRBJ2-1; no definite D call. The CDR3 runs to 14 residues. The V gene's germline CDR1 is LNHDA and CDR2 SQIVND (reference sequence). Trimming took 3 bases from V and 2 from J, leaving 8 bases between them. CDR3 protein: CASSIGQAYNEQFF. The CDR3 DNA sequence: TGTGCCAGTAGTATCGGCCAGGCCTACAATGAGCAGTTCTTC.

The rearrangement uses TRBV24-1 and TRBJ1-4; possibly TRBD1 for D (6 bases). The ends were cut back, 0 bases at V and 4 bases at J, with 17 bases in the middle. From germline, CDR1 is KGHDR and CDR2 SFDVKD. This CDR3 comprises 18 residues. CDR3 bases: TGTGCCACCAGTGATTTGCAGGGGCGATCCGAATTTAATGAAAAACTGTTTTTT. Residues: CATSDLQGRSEFNEKLFF.

The chain is built from TRBV5-1 and TRBJ1-1, with 9 bases aligning to TRBD1. Germline V gene lookup returns CDR1 SGHRS and CDR2 YFSETQ. This CDR3 region has 14 residues. V trimming: 4 bases; J trimming: 1 base; junction bases outside the gene matches: 2. The CDR3 DNA reads TGCGCCAGCAGCCCGGACAGGGGGAACACTGAAGCTTTCTTT. It codes for CASSPDRGNTEAFF.

This clone was seen a single time. The V gene is TRBV15, the J gene TRBJ2-1, with TRBD2 matching over 10 bases. This CDR3 region has 17 residues. The V gene's germline CDR1 is LNHNV and CDR2 YYDKDF (reference sequence). The J segment lost 5 bases and the V segment lost 1 base, leaving 8 bases of the junction unmatched. This CDR3 is CATSRALGTSEDNEQFF. The CDR3 DNA follows: TGTGCCACCAGCAGAGCACTCGGGACTAGCGAAGACAATGAGCAGTTCTTC. Full variable domain (rest looked up from reference TRBV15 and TRBJ2-1): DAMVIQNPRYQVTQFGKPVTLSCSQTLNHNVMYWYQQKSSQAPKLLFHYYDKDFNNEADTPDNFQSRRPNTSFCFLDIRSPGLGDTAMYLCATSRALGTSEDNEQFFGPGTRLTVL.

J is TRBJ2-7 and V is TRBV18, with 8 positions matching TRBD1. V lost 3 bases to trimming and J lost 4 bases; unmatched junction nucleotides: 8. Germline CDR1 KGHSH, CDR2 LQKENI. The CDR3 loop spans 15 amino acids. CDR3 in amino acids: CASSPPGQDSYEQYF. In nucleotides, the CDR3 is TGTGCCAGCTCACCGCCGGGACAGGATTCTTACGAGCAGTACTTC.